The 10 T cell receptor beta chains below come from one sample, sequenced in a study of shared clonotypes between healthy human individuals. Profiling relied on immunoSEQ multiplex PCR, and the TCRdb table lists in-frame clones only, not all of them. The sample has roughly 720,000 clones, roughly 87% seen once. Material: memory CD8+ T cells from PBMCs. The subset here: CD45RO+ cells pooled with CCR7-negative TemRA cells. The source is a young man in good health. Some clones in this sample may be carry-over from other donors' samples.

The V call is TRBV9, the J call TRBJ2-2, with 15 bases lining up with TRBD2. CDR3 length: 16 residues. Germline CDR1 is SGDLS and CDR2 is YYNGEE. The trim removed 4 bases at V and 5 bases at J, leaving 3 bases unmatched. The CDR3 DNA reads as TGTGCCAGCAGCCATGGACTAGCGGGAGGGACCGGGGAGCTGTTTTTT. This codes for CASSHGLAGGTGELFF.

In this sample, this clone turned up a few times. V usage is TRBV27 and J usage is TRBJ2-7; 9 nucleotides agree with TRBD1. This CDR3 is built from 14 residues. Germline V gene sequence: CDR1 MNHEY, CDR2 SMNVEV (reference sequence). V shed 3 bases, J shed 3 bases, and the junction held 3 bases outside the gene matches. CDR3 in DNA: TGTGCCAGCAGTTTGGCGGACAGGGGCTACGAGCAGTACTTC. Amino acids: CASSLADRGYEQYF.

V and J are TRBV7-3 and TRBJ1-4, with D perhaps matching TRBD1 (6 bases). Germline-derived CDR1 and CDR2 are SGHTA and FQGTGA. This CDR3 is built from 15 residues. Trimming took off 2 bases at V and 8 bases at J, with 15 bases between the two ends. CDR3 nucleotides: TGTGCCAGCAGCTTATTGAGGGGGGTGGACGAAAAACTGTTTTTT. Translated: CASSLLRGVDEKLFF.

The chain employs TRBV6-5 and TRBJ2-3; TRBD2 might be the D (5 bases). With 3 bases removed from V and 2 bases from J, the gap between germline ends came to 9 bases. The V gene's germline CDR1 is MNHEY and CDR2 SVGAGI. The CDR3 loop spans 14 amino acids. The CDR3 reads CASSYSAYTDTQYF. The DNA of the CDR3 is TGTGCCAGCAGTTATAGCGCCTACACAGATACGCAGTATTTT.

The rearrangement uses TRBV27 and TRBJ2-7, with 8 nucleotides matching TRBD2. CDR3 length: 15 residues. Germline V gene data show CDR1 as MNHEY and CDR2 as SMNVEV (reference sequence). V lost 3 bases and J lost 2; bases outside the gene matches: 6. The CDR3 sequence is CASSFMAGGAYEQYF. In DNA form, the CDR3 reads TGTGCCAGCAGTTTTATGGCGGGAGGTGCCTACGAGCAGTACTTC.

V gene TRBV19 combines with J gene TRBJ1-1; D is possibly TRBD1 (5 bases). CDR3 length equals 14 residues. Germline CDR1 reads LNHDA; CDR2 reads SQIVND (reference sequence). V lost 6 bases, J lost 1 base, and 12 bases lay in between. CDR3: CASRLVGGNTEAFF. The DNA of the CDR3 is TGTGCCAGTAGGCTCGTCGGGGGGAACACTGAAGCTTTCTTT. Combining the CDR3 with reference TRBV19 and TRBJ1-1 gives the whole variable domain DGGITQSPKYLFRKEGQNVTLSCEQNLNHDAMYWYRQDPGQGLRLIYYSQIVNDFQKGDIAEGYSVSREKKESFPLTVTSAQKNPTAFYLCASRLVGGNTEAFFGQGTRLTVV.

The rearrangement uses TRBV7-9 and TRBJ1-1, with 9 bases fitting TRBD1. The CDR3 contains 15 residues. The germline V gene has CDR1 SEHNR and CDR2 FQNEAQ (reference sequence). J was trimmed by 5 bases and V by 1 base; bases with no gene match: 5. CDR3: CASSLGTGVYTEAFF. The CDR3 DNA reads TGTGCCAGCAGCTTAGGGACAGGGGTGTATACTGAAGCTTTCTTT.

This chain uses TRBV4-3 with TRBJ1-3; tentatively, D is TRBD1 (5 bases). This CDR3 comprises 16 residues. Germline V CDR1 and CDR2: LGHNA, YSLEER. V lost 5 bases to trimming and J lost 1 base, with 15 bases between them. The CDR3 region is CASSIGTGPSGNTIYF. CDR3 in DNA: TGCGCCAGCAGCATTGGGACCGGCCCTTCTGGAAACACCATATATTTT.

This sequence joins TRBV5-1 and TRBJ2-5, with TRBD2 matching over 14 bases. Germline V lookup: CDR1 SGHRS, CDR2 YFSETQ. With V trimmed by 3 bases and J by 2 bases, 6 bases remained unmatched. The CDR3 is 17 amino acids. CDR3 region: CASSSTSGRAVQETQYF. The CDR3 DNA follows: TGCGCCAGCAGCTCGACTAGCGGGAGGGCGGTACAAGAGACCCAGTACTTC.

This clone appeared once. This chain's CDR3 is CALDRDTGELFF. CDR3 coding DNA: TGTGCCCTCGACAGGGACACCGGGGAGCTGTTTTTT. The rearrangement uses TRBV2 and TRBJ2-2; 7 bases are shared with TRBD1. The germline V gene encodes CDR1 SNHLY and CDR2 FYNNEI. The CDR3 totals 12 residues. With V trimmed by 11 bases and J by 3 bases, 3 bases remained unmatched.